The 12 T cell receptor beta chains reported below all come from one sample, sequenced in a study of blood T cell repertoires in COVID-19. Profiled with immunoSEQ multiplex PCR; TCRdb holds only in-frame clones, not every one. The table lists under 250,000 clones, approximately 80% of them singletons. Sequencing was performed on peripheral blood. Receptors were obtained from a woman between 18 and 30 years old with acute or convalescent COVID-19.

This clone was counted once. V gene TRBV7-9 combines with J gene TRBJ1-1; 9 nucleotides match TRBD1. The V and J ends lost 7 bases and 1 base, in that order; junction bases with no gene match: 10. The germline gives CDR1 SEHNR, CDR2 FQNEAQ (reference sequence). This CDR3 has 16 amino acids. The CDR3 DNA follows: TGTGCCAGCACCCTTGGCGGGGGACAGGGGAACACTGAAGCTTTCTTT. It yields the protein CASTLGGGQGNTEAFF.

This clone was picked up many times. Other DNA sequences in this specimen translate into the identical CDR3. The V and J genes are TRBV11-2 and TRBJ1-2; 8 bases match TRBD1. Germline CDR1 SGHAT, CDR2 FQNNGV. There are 13 residues in the CDR3. V lost 5 bases, J lost 3 bases, and 2 bases stayed unmatched. CDR3 DNA: TGTGCCAGCAGCCCGGGACAGGACTATGGCTACACCTTC. Amino acid sequence: CASSPGQDYGYTF.

CDR3 nucleotide sequence: TGCGCCAGCAGTTGGCGGGAGAACCCCTACAATGAGCAGTTCTTC. Its translation: CASSWRENPYNEQFF. The chain uses TRBV5-1 and TRBJ2-1, with 7 bases fitting TRBD2. This CDR3 spans 15 amino acids. The V gene's germline CDR1 is SGHRS and CDR2 YFSETQ. The J segment lost 2 bases and the V segment lost 5 bases, leaving 7 bases of the junction unmatched.

This chain connects TRBV7-6 to TRBJ2-1; 11 bases are shared with TRBD2. V was pared by 5 bases and J by 5 bases, with 11 bases of the junction left unmatched. The CDR3 runs to 17 residues. The germline V gene encodes CDR1 SGHVS and CDR2 FNYEAQ. CDR3 sequence reads: CASSPYPGTSGHNEQFF. In nucleotides, the CDR3 is TGTGCCAGCAGCCCGTACCCTGGGACTAGCGGCCACAATGAGCAGTTCTTC.

This clone was detected only once. The V call is TRBV19, the J call TRBJ2-3; TRBD2 agrees at 8 bases. Germline V gene data show CDR1 as LNHDA and CDR2 as SQIVND (reference sequence). With 6 bases clipped from V and 4 bases from J, the junction kept 6 bases outside the gene matches. The CDR3 contains 14 residues. The CDR3 loop reads CASSPTSAADTQYF. Here the CDR3 DNA reads TGTGCCAGTAGCCCGACTAGCGCCGCAGATACGCAGTATTTT.

This clone was observed a few times. The chain has TRBV6-6 and TRBJ1-6; the match to TRBD1 covers 10 bases. V lost 6 bases and J lost 7; bases outside the gene matches: 6. The CDR3 covers 15 residues. CDR1 is MNHNY, CDR2 SVGAGI, per germline (reference sequence). CDR3 sequence: CASSSPGQGNSPLHF. For the CDR3, the DNA is TGTGCCAGCAGCTCCCCGGGACAGGGGAATTCACCCCTCCACTTT.

The genes are TRBV7-2 and TRBJ2-1; TRBD2 matches 11 bases. Germline V gives CDR1 SGHTA, CDR2 FQGNSA. The CDR3 is made up of 14 amino acids. The junction had 8 bases not matched to a gene; V was cut back by 3 bases and J by 13 bases. CDR3 region: CASSFALAGVDQFF. CDR3 nucleotides: TGTGCCAGCAGCTTTGCACTAGCGGGAGTTGACCAGTTCTTC. The full variable domain, rest sourced from reference TRBV7-2 and TRBJ2-1, is GAGVSQSPSNKVTEKGKDVELRCDPISGHTALYWYRQSLGQGLEFLIYFQGNSAPDKSGLPSDRFSAERTGGSVSTLTIQRTQQEDSAVYLCASSFALAGVDQFFGPGTRLTVL.

The rearrangement uses TRBV28 and TRBJ1-5; D gene uncertain. The V end lost 6 bases, the J end lost 2 bases, and 5 bases lay between the germline ends. Germline assignment: CDR1 MDHEN and CDR2 SYDVKM. CDR3 length equals 12 residues. The CDR3 bases are TGTGCCAGCAGGGCACGCAATCAGCCCCAGCATTTT. As protein: CASRARNQPQHF.

The V call is TRBV7-2, the J call TRBJ2-2; 7 bases match TRBD2. Germline loops: CDR1 SGHTA, CDR2 FQGNSA. CDR3 length: 19 residues. V shed 1 base, J shed 0 bases, and the junction held 11 bases outside the gene matches. The CDR3 DNA follows: TGTGCCAGCAGCTTAGGAATTTCGGCGGGAGAGTCGAACACCGGGGAGCTGTTTTTT. Translated, it gives CASSLGISAGESNTGELFF.

This clone occurred a few times. This chain joins TRBV18 and TRBJ1-1, with D possibly TRBD1 on 5 matching bases. Germline lookup yields CDR1 KGHSH and CDR2 LQKENI. The CDR3 runs to 16 residues. V was shortened by 0 bases and J by 5 bases, with 16 bases between the two germline ends. CDR3 protein: CASSPPAGVEVTEAFF. For the CDR3, the DNA is TGTGCCAGCTCACCACCAGCGGGGGTAGAGGTGACTGAAGCTTTCTTT.

The V gene is TRBV19, the J gene TRBJ2-3; TRBD2 matches at 8 bases. The trim removed 7 bases at V and 1 base at J, leaving 4 bases unmatched. Germline CDR1 reads LNHDA; CDR2 reads SQIVND (reference sequence). The CDR3 is made up of 14 amino acids. CDR3 amino acids: CASMSGSGTDTQYF. For the CDR3, the DNA is TGTGCCAGTATGAGCGGGAGTGGCACAGATACGCAGTATTTT.

This clone was counted only a few times. The chain is built from TRBV7-2 and TRBJ1-2; D is uncertain. This CDR3 spans 15 amino acids. Germline V gene data show CDR1 as SGHTA and CDR2 as FQGNSA. Trimming cost V 1 base and J 9 bases, with 18 bases left between them. CDR3 nucleotide sequence: TGTGCCAGCAGCTTAGGTCCGGGAGAGGAATCGAGCTACACCTTC. It specifies CASSLGPGEESSYTF.